This T cell receptor beta chain emerged from a study of blood T cell repertoires in COVID-19. The repertoire was sequenced with immunoSEQ multiplex PCR; TCRdb's copy has only in-frame clones and lacks some. The sample contains fewer than 200,000 clones, around 87% of which appear only once. The germline V gene has CDR1 SGHNT and CDR2 YENEEA. V was pared by 4 bases and J by 6 bases, with 11 bases of the junction left unmatched. The CDR3 runs 15 residues. Membership in each cohort depended on participant-reported clinical history. Sequencing input: PBMCs or T cells enriched from blood (not recorded which). The TCR was taken from a woman aged 40 to 50 in a cohort exposed to, infected with or recovered from COVID-19 (not recorded which). This chain uses TRBV11-3 with TRBJ2-7; TRBD2 matches at 8 bases. The CDR3: CASSSLTAGVGEQYF. DNA for the CDR3: TGTGCCAGCAGCTCCCTGACAGCGGGAGTTGGCGAGCAGTACTTC.